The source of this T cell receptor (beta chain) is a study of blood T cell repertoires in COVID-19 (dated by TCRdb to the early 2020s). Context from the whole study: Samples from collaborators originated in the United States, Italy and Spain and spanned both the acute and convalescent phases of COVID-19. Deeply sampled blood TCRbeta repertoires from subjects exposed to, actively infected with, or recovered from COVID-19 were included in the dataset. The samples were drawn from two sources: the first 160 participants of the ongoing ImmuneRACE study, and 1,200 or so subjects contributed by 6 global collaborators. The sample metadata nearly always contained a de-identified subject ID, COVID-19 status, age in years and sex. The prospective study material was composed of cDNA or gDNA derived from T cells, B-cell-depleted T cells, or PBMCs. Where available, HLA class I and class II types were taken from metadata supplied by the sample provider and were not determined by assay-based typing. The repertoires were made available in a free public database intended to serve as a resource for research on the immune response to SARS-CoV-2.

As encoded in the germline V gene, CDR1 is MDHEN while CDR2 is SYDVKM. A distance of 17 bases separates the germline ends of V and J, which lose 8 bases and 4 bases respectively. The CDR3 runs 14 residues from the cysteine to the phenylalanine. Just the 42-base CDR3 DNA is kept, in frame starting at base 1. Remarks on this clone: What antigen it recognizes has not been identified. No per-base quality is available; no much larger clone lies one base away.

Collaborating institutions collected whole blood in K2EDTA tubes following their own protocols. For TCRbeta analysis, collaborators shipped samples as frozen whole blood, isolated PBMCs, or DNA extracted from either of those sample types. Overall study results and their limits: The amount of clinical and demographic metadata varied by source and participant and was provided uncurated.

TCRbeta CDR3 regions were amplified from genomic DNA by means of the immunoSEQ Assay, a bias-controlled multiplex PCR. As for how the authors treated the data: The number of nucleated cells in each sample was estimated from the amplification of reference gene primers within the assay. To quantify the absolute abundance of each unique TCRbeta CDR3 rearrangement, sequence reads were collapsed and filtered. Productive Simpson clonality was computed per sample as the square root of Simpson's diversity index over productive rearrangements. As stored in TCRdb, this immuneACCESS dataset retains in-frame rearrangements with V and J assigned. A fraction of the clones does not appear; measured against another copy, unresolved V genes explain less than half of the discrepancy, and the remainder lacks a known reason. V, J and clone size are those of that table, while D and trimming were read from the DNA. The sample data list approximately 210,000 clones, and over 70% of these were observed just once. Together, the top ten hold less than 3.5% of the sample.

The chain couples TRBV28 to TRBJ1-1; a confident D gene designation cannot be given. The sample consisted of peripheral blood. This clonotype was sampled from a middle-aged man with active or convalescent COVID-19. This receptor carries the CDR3 CASHQYQATTEAFF. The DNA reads TGTGCCAGCCACCAGTACCAGGCGACCACTGAAGCTTTCTTT.